The clone carrying this TCR beta chain was observed a few times. As yet, its antigen is unknown. TCRdb re-analysed the RT-PCR reads in MiXCR, keeping a single row per CDR3 protein. The sample shows roughly 160,000 distinct CDR3 sequences, roughly a tenth of them seen only once. Per germline, CDR1 DFQATT and CDR2 SNEGSKA (reference sequence). CDR3 length: 14 amino acids. The V and J ends lost 1 base and 8 bases, in that order; junction bases with no gene match: 9. The data were obtained in a study of response to subunit inactivated influenza vaccine. Findings of the study overall: With each seasonal influenza vaccination, the authors suggested, few new T cells are recruited.

The input for sequencing was non-naive T cells sorted from PBMCs, taken roughly 47 days after vaccination. This TCR was sampled from a man between 45 and 60 years old who received an inactivated influenza vaccine. This chain uses TRBV20-1 with TRBJ1-2, with 8 bases aligning to TRBD1. Here the CDR3 reads CSARAVRGQEGYTF. CDR3 nucleotide sequence: TGCAGTGCTAGAGCCGTCAGGGGGCAAGAAGGCTACACCTTC.